The 24 T cell receptor beta chains in this list originate from one sample, sequenced in a study of PD-1 blockade in classical Hodgkin lymphoma. All the patients suffered relapse after autologous stem cell transplantation, and brentuximab vedotin exposure differed. Generated by immunoSEQ multiplex PCR, the TCRdb table keeps only in-frame clones and is missing some. The repertoire holds fewer than 100,000 clones, with roughly nine tenths as singletons. Sequencing used peripheral blood mononuclear cells (PBMCs), obtained at baseline. The receptors originated from a human donor with classical Hodgkin lymphoma.

The rearrangement joins TRBV6-6 to TRBJ1-1; D call uncertain. V gave up 8 bases and J gave up 10 bases, with 14 bases separating them. This CDR3 has 11 amino acids. Germline CDR1 MNHNY, CDR2 SVGAGI (reference sequence). The CDR3 loop reads CASSGPTGAFF. CDR3 nucleotides: TGTGCCAGCTCGGGCCCTACGGGAGCTTTCTTT.

CDR3 in amino acids: CASSAQEGVEAFF. The CDR3 region has the DNA TGCGCCAGCAGTGCCCAAGAGGGAGTTGAAGCTTTCTTT. The chain combines TRBV4-3 with TRBJ1-1; D remains ambiguous. CDR3 length: 13 amino acids. Germline values: CDR1 LGHNA, CDR2 YSLEER. V shed 6 bases and J shed 7 bases, with 15 bases lying between them.

The chain employs TRBV5-8 and TRBJ2-2, with D perhaps matching TRBD1 (6 bases). V was cut by 4 bases and J by 1 base, with 11 bases left in between. Germline CDR1 SGHTS, CDR2 YDEGEE. The CDR3 sequence is 15 residues long. CDR3 residues: CASSPLTGNTGELFF. CDR3 coding DNA: TGTGCCAGCAGCCCGCTGACAGGGAACACCGGGGAGCTGTTTTTT. Supplemented by reference TRBV5-8 and TRBJ2-2, the full variable domain reads EAGVTQSPTHLIKTRGQQATLRCSPISGHTSVYWYQQALGLGLQFLLWYDEGEERNRGNFPPRFSGRQFPNYSSELNVNALELEDSALYLCASSPLTGNTGELFFGEGSRLTVL.

The J gene is TRBJ1-3, the V gene TRBV30; D not resolved. V was clipped by 2 bases and J by 0 bases, with 11 bases between them. Per the germline V gene, CDR1 is GTSNPN and CDR2 is SVGIG (reference sequence). This CDR3 is 15 amino acids long. The CDR3: CAWSIQLFSGNTIYF. CDR3 nucleotides: TGTGCCTGGAGTATACAGCTATTCTCTGGAAACACCATATATTTT.

The J gene is TRBJ2-1, the V gene TRBV13, with D unclear. The CDR3 is 13 amino acids. Germline CDR1 reads PRHDT; CDR2 reads FYEKMQ (reference sequence). Trimming pared 5 bases from V and 10 bases from J, leaving 15 bases between. The CDR3 DNA sequence: TGTGCCAGCAGCCCTAGAACCGTAAGCGAGCAGTTCTTC. Translation gives CASSPRTVSEQFF.

The chain joins TRBV2 to TRBJ2-1, with TRBD2 identical over 14 bases. CDR3 size: 19 residues. CDR1 and CDR2 from the germline V gene are SNHLY and FYNNEI. J was trimmed by 4 bases and V by 5 bases; bases with no gene match: 13. The CDR3 coding sequence is TGTGCCAGCAGTAGACTAGCGGGAGGGGAGGGGGCTACTTACAATGAGCAGTTCTTC. It translates to CASSRLAGGEGATYNEQFF.

V gene TRBV6-1 combines with J gene TRBJ2-7, with 13 bases that match TRBD2. This CDR3 region has 16 residues. CDR1 is MNHNS, CDR2 SASEGT, per germline. After removal of 1 base from V and 3 bases from J, the junction contained 3 bases not matched to a gene. The CDR3 bases are TGTGCCAGCAGTGAAGGACTAGCGGGAGGAGGCTACGAGCAGTACTTC. It yields the protein CASSEGLAGGGYEQYF.

This clone was recorded once. The rearrangement links TRBV27 to TRBJ1-5; D not certain. The CDR3 extends over 14 amino acids. V lost 5 bases to trimming and J lost 4 bases, with 12 bases between them. Germline V CDR1 and CDR2: MNHEY, SMNVEV (reference sequence). The CDR3 bases are TGTGCCAGCAGTCCATTGCGGTTTAATCAGCCCCAGCATTTT. Translation: CASSPLRFNQPQHF.

The chain links TRBV21-1 to TRBJ1-2. TRBV21-1 is designated a pseudogene. The CDR3 is made up of 14 amino acids. In DNA form, the CDR3 reads TGTGCCAGCAGCAAAGGTCGGAGGAACTATGGCTACACCTTC. Translated, it gives CASSKGRRNYGYTF.

The chain joins TRBV10-2 to TRBJ2-7, with 11 bases matching TRBD2. The CDR3 spans 14 residues. Looked up from germline, CDR1 is WSHSY and CDR2 is SAAADI. The V gene end was trimmed by 6 bases and the J gene end by 4 bases; junction bases not matched to a gene: 5. The CDR3 region is CASRDSGRAYEQYF. The CDR3 DNA follows: TGCGCCAGCAGGGATAGCGGGAGGGCGTACGAGCAGTACTTC.

This rearrangement joins TRBV9 to TRBJ1-6, with D perhaps TRBD1 (6 bases). Germline CDR1 is SGDLS and CDR2 is YYNGEE. The CDR3 extends over 14 amino acids. V lost 2 bases and J 8 bases, leaving 11 bases between the germline ends. The CDR3 bases are TGTGCCAGCAGCGTTGCAGGGGAACATTCACCCCTCCACTTT. Translating it yields CASSVAGEHSPLHF. The full variable domain, with the rest looked up from reference TRBV9 and TRBJ1-6, is DSGVTQTPKHLITATGQRVTLRCSPRSGDLSVYWYQQSLDQGLQFLIQYYNGEERAKGNILERFSAQQFPDLHSELNLSSLELGDSALYFCASSVAGEHSPLHFGNGTRLTVT.

The chain uses TRBV19 and TRBJ2-3; D might be TRBD2 (5 bases). Germline V lookup: CDR1 LNHDA, CDR2 SQIVND (reference sequence). The V end lost 4 bases, the J end lost 5 bases, and 10 bases lay between the germline ends. The CDR3 extends over 13 amino acids. CDR3 protein: CASSTDWRDTQYF. The CDR3 DNA reads as TGTGCCAGTAGTACGGACTGGAGAGATACGCAGTATTTT.

This clone came up once. The chain is built from TRBV7-2 and TRBJ1-5; D is unclear. V gave up 6 bases and J gave up 7 bases, with 10 bases separating them. Per germline, CDR1 SGHTA and CDR2 FQGNSA. This CDR3 region has 12 residues. CDR3 sequence (DNA): TGTGCCAGCAGTGCGGGTAGCCAGCCCCAGCATTTT. Encoded protein: CASSAGSQPQHF.

The chain links TRBV10-3 to TRBJ2-7; weak D call: TRBD2 (6 bases). Germline V gene data show CDR1 as ENHRY and CDR2 as SYGVKD. Trimming removed 5 bases from V and 4 bases from J, with 15 bases in between. The CDR3 runs to 14 residues. CDR3 sequence (DNA): TGTGCCATCAGTCCTAGCGATGGAGATTACGAGCAGTACTTC. Its translation: CAISPSDGDYEQYF.

The chain employs TRBV27 and TRBJ2-3, with D maybe TRBD2 (6 bases). V was clipped by 7 bases and J by 2 bases, with 16 bases between them. Germline V CDR1 and CDR2: MNHEY, SMNVEV (reference sequence). The CDR3 spans 15 residues. The CDR3 sequence is CASKTHGGYTDTQYF. CDR3 sequence (DNA): TGTGCCAGCAAGACCCACGGGGGATACACAGATACGCAGTATTTT.

This clone is a singleton in its sample. V is TRBV19 and J is TRBJ2-5; no firm D call. Germline V gene lookup returns CDR1 LNHDA and CDR2 SQIVND (reference sequence). The CDR3 is 15 residues long. With 6 bases removed from V and 2 bases from J, the gap between germline ends came to 16 bases. Here the CDR3 DNA reads TGTGCCAGTAGACCGGGCCTCGTTCCACAAGAGACCCAGTACTTC. Encoded protein: CASRPGLVPQETQYF. Variable domain in full (rest from reference TRBV19 and TRBJ2-5): DGGITQSPKYLFRKEGQNVTLSCEQNLNHDAMYWYRQDPGQGLRLIYYSQIVNDFQKGDIAEGYSVSREKKESFPLTVTSAQKNPTAFYLCASRPGLVPQETQYFGPGTRLLVL.

This rearrangement joins TRBV27 to TRBJ2-7, with TRBD1 matching over 9 bases. This CDR3 has 19 residues. Germline V lookup: CDR1 MNHEY, CDR2 SMNVEV (reference sequence). After removal of 0 bases from V and 2 bases from J, the junction contained 14 bases not matched to a gene. The CDR3 spells CASSLSLGPTGTGPYEQYF. The CDR3 DNA is TGTGCCAGCAGTTTATCTCTCGGGCCTACCGGGACAGGGCCCTACGAGCAGTACTTC.

The chain joins TRBV2 to TRBJ2-2; maybe TRBD1 (6 bases). The CDR3 is 15 amino acids. Germline V lookup: CDR1 SNHLY, CDR2 FYNNEI. V shed 8 bases and J shed 2 bases, with 15 bases lying between them. Here the CDR3 DNA reads TGTGCCAGCCGACAGGATGGGGGCAACACCGGGGAGCTGTTTTTT. The encoded protein is CASRQDGGNTGELFF. Combining the CDR3 with reference TRBV2 and TRBJ2-2 gives the whole variable domain EPEVTQTPSHQVTQMGQEVILRCVPISNHLYFYWYRQILGQKVEFLVSFYNNEISEKSEIFDDQFSVERPDGSNFTLKIRSTKLEDSAMYFCASRQDGGNTGELFFGEGSRLTVL.

V is TRBV10-2 and J is TRBJ2-7; no definite D call. Germline lookup yields CDR1 WSHSY and CDR2 SAAADI. V lost 1 base, J lost 3 bases, and 7 bases lay in between. This CDR3 spans 13 amino acids. The CDR3 sequence is CASSEYGNYEQYF. In nucleotides, the CDR3 is TGCGCCAGCAGTGAGTATGGGAACTACGAGCAGTACTTC.

This clone was seen only once. The chain couples TRBV6-5 to TRBJ1-1; D is perhaps TRBD1 (5 bases). The CDR3 runs 13 residues. V was shortened by 9 bases and J by 3 bases, with 14 bases between the two germline ends. Per the germline V gene, CDR1 is MNHEY and CDR2 is SVGAGI. The CDR3 nucleotides are TGTGCCAGTCGCAGGGTCAAGTACACTGAAGCTTTCTTT. Its translation: CASRRVKYTEAFF.

CDR3 amino acids: CASSSGQGDYGYTF. As DNA, the CDR3 is TGTGCCAGCAGCTCAGGACAGGGCGACTATGGCTACACCTTC. This chain links TRBV7-6 with TRBJ1-2, with 8 bases identical to TRBD1. The CDR3 extends over 14 amino acids. V lost 4 bases, J lost 3 bases, and 4 bases stayed unmatched. CDR1 and CDR2 from the germline V gene are SGHVS and FNYEAQ.

The chain recombines TRBV7-9 with TRBJ2-3; 10 bases fit TRBD2. There are 15 residues in the CDR3. The V segment lost 6 bases and the J segment 3 bases; nucleotides outside the gene matches: 6. Germline CDR1 is SEHNR and CDR2 is FQNEAQ (reference sequence). CDR3 protein: CASRASGSRTDTQYF. The CDR3 DNA is TGTGCCAGCAGAGCTAGCGGGAGTAGGACAGATACGCAGTATTTT.

The chain has TRBV6-4 and TRBJ1-1, with D maybe TRBD1 (5 bases). Trimming took off 2 bases at V and 7 bases at J, with 11 bases between the two ends. Germline CDR1 and CDR2: MRHNA and SNTAGT. The CDR3 loop spans 13 amino acids. In DNA, the CDR3 is TGTGCCAGCAGTGACCGGGGGGGAGGTGAAGCTTTCTTT. Its protein is CASSDRGGGEAFF.

The chain has TRBV7-2 and TRBJ1-5, with 7 positions matching TRBD1. The CDR3 sequence is 14 residues long. CDR1 and CDR2 (germline): SGHTA, FQGNSA. V lost 5 bases, J lost 3 bases, and 4 bases stayed unmatched. The CDR3 is CASSTGQPNQPQHF. CDR3 in DNA: TGTGCCAGCAGCACGGGACAGCCCAATCAGCCCCAGCATTTT.